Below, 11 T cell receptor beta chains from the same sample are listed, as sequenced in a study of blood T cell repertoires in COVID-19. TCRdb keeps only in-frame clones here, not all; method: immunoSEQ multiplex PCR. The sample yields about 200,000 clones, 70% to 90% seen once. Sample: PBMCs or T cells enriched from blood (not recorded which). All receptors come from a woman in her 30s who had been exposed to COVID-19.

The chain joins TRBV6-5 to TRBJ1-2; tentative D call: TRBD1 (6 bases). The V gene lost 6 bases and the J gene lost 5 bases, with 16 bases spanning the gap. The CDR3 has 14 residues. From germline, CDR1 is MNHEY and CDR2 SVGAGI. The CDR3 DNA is TGTGCCAGCAGCCTAAAACAGGGAGGGTATGGCTACACCTTC. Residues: CASSLKQGGYGYTF.

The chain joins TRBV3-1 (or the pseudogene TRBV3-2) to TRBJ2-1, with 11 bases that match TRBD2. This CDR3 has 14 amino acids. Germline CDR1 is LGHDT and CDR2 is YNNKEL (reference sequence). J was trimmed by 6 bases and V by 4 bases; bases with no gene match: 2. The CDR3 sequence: CASSPSGGSNEQFF. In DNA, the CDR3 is TGTGCCAGCAGCCCTAGCGGGGGGTCCAATGAGCAGTTCTTC.

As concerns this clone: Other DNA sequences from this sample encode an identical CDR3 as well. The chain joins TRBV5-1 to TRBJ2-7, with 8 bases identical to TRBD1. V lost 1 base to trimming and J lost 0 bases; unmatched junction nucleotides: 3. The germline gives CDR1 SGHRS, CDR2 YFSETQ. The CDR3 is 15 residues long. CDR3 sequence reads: CASSLSGGSSYEQYF. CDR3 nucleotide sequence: TGCGCCAGCAGCTTGTCAGGGGGCAGCTCCTACGAGCAGTACTTC. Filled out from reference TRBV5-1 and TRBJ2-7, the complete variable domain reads KAGVTQTPRYLIKTRGQQVTLSCSPISGHRSVSWYQQTPGQGLQFLFEYFSETQRNKGNFPGRFSGRQFSNSRSEMNVSTLELGDSALYLCASSLSGGSSYEQYFGPGTRLTVT.

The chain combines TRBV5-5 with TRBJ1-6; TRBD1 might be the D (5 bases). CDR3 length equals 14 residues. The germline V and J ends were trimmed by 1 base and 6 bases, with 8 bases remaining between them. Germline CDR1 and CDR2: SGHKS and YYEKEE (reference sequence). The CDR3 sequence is CASSLWGGNSPLHF. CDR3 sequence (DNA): TGTGCCAGCAGCTTGTGGGGCGGTAATTCACCCCTCCACTTT.

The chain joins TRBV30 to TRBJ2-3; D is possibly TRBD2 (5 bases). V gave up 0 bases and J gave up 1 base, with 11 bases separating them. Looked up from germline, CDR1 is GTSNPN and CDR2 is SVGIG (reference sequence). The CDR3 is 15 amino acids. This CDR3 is CAWSVASGRTDTQYF. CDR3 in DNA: TGTGCCTGGAGTGTAGCCAGCGGTCGCACAGATACGCAGTATTTT.

The CDR3 is CASSELGASSYNSPLHF. The CDR3 nucleotides read TGTGCCAGCAGTGAATTAGGGGCCAGCTCCTATAATTCACCCCTCCACTTT. The chain joins TRBV25-1 to TRBJ1-6; D possibly corresponds to TRBD1 (5 bases). Trimming pared 1 base from V and 0 bases from J, leaving 10 bases between. The CDR3 has 17 residues. Germline CDR1 MGHDK, CDR2 SYGVNS.

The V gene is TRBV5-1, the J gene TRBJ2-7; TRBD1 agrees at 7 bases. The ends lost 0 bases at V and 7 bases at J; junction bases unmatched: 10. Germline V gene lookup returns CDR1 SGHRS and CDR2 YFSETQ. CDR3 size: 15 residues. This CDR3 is CASSLAAQGTVEQYF. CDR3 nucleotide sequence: TGCGCCAGCAGCTTGGCCGCACAGGGGACCGTGGAGCAGTACTTC.

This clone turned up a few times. The CDR3, as DNA: TGTGCCAGCACCCCAGGGCAGGGCTATGGCTACACCTTC. Translated: CASTPGQGYGYTF. The chain is built from TRBV6-5 and TRBJ1-2; the D gene is possibly TRBD1 (5 bases). Looked up from germline, CDR1 is MNHEY and CDR2 is SVGAGI. Trimming pared 7 bases from V and 4 bases from J, leaving 13 bases between. The CDR3 totals 13 residues.

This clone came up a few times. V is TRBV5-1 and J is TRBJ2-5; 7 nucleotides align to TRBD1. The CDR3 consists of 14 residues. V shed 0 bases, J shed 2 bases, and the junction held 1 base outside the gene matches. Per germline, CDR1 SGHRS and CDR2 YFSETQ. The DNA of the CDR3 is TGCGCCAGCAGCTTGGACAGGGGACAAGAGACCCAGTACTTC. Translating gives CASSLDRGQETQYF. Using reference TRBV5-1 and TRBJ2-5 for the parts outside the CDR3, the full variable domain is KAGVTQTPRYLIKTRGQQVTLSCSPISGHRSVSWYQQTPGQGLQFLFEYFSETQRNKGNFPGRFSGRQFSNSRSEMNVSTLELGDSALYLCASSLDRGQETQYFGPGTRLLVL.

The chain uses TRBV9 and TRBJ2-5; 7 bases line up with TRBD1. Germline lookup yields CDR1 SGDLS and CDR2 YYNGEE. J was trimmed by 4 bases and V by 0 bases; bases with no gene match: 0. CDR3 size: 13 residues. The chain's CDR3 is CASSVAGGETQYF. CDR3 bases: TGTGCCAGCAGCGTAGCAGGGGGAGAGACCCAGTACTTC.

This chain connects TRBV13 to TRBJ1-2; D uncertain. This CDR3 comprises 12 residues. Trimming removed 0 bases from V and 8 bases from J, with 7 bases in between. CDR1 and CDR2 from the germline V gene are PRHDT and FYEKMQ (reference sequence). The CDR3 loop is CASSLGPIGYTF. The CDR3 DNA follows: TGTGCCAGCAGCTTAGGCCCTATAGGCTACACCTTC.